One T cell receptor (beta chain) is described in this entry. Its antigen remains unknown. The sample belongs to a study of vaccination effects on CD4 cells after COVID-19. Study-wide background: At 16 days and one week before vaccination, a couple of convalescent patients gave samples.

Prior to sequencing, the ViraFEST assay stimulated PBMC with viral peptide pools, which expanded the antigen-specific CD4+ T cells. CD4+ T cells were isolated after roughly nine days of culture. Infection dated between March and December 2020, before the Alpha, Beta and Delta variants reached the United States. Cultures used 2 million or so PBMC per well, approximately 9.7 IU/ml IL-2 and around 10 ug/ml peptides. Sequencing used immunoSEQ multiplex PCR; TCRdb keeps in-frame clones, though not all of them. This sample has about 27,000 clones; roughly 74% occur once, and the top ten carry roughly 15%. The CDR3 loop spans 16 amino acids. Germline V gene lookup returns CDR1 SGHNT and CDR2 YYREEE (reference sequence). With 0 bases removed from V and 0 bases from J, the gap between germline ends came to 11 bases.

The sample consisted of CD4+ T cells from PBMCs cultured with HCoV-NL63 spike peptides, taken before COVID-19 vaccination. The V and J genes are TRBV5-4 and TRBJ2-3; D remains unclear. This sequence was found in a human donor who had a prior SARS-CoV-2 infection. CDR3 nucleotides: TGTGCCAGCAGCTTGGGGCGTACAACTAGCACAGATACGCAGTATTTT. Translated: CASSLGRTTSTDTQYF.